The subject of this entry is one TCR beta chain. Its antigen is not known. Trimming stripped 1 base from V and 4 bases from J, with 14 bases between. The CDR3 loop spans 16 amino acids. Germline CDR1 LGHNA, CDR2 YNFKEQ. This sample was taken from a study of T cells in tuberculosis. Study summary: In South Africa, adults with active tuberculosis were compared with IGRA-negative and latently infected IGRA-positive adolescents. Blood was taken before or within 7 days of anti-tuberculosis therapy. Study outcomes and limitations: A GMM-specific repertoire classifier reached roughly 86% accuracy, AUROC 0.90.

Assay used: immunoSEQ multiplex PCR; TCRdb lists only in-frame clones, some missing. The sample has some 30,000 clones, approximately 90% seen once. Time point indicated: new active TB diagnosis, blood taken before or within 7 days of starting treatment. The TCR sequence derives from an adult with tuberculosis. The rearrangement links TRBV4-2 to TRBJ1-3, with D unresolved. The sequenced sample was PBMCs, obtained at tuberculosis diagnosis. The CDR3 DNA is TGTGCCAGCAGCCAAGTAAAATCCGAGATAGGAAACACCATATATTTT. Its protein is CASSQVKSEIGNTIYF.